This entry concerns a single T cell receptor beta chain. This clone was recorded a few times. It lacks a known antigen. Nothing much larger sits one base from this clone, and base qualities are not available. The CDR3 runs 14 residues from the cysteine to the phenylalanine. Just CDR3 DNA is preserved here, 42 bases in frame from base 1. V has 6 bases trimmed and J has 4 bases trimmed; junction bases matching no gene number 4. The germline V gene encodes CDR1 LGHNA and CDR2 YSLEER. Sample time point, as interpreted from the label and publication: cycle 4 day 1 (C4D1), after 6 weeks of nivolumab. Every trial patient had relapsed after autologous stem cell transplantation, and cohorts A, B and C differed in prior brentuximab vedotin exposure. The trial cohort comprised more than 55 patients with relapsed/refractory classical Hodgkin lymphoma whose best overall responses were complete response, partial response or progressive disease. Trial patients were treated with single-agent nivolumab in the multi-cohort phase II CheckMate 205 trial. Best overall response was determined by an independent review committee according to the 2007 International Working Group response criteria. Trial PBMCs were collected immediately before nivolumab initiation (C1D1) and during therapy at cycle 2 day 1 and cycle 4 day 1. Peripheral blood was collected in 8 mL Vacutainer Cell Preparation Tubes, from which PBMCs were isolated by centrifugation and then cryopreserved.

Genomic DNA was extracted with the Qiagen DNeasy kit from unsorted PBMCs and from negatively selected CD4+ and CD8+ fractions. Amplification of TCR beta CDR3 regions was done by immunoSEQ multiplex PCR with primers that anneal to V and J segments. A synthetic immune receptor repertoire was used to minimize amplification bias, and any residual bias was removed computationally once sequencing was done. As for the original processing: Repertoire diversity was quantified as the Shannon entropy index using custom Python scripts. Unsorted, CD4+ and CD8+ repertoires were analyzed separately, except in combined analyses where CD4+ and CD8+ sequences were merged in silico. A clone counted as expanded when the clone's frequency after treatment rose at least 2-fold relative to C1D1, and clones undetected at baseline were given a pseudocount of 0.5. Clones with 0 or 1 copy at C1D1 were classified as singleton clones, and clones with 2 or more copies were classified as non-singleton clones. Clones expanded in unsorted samples were annotated as CD4+, CD8+ or unknown by matching protein sequences in sorted samples from the same patient. Diversity changes from C1D1 to C4D1 were tested in paired samples using Wilcoxon tests. TCRdb mirrors the immuneACCESS table, restricted to in-frame sequences. Some clones are absent from its copies; in checked studies, under half trace to an unresolved V gene, and the reason for the others is unknown. Clone size and V and J calls were adopted from that table, with D and trimming inferred from the DNA. The sample table holds around 25,000 clones, of which approximately 65% were seen once. Of the sample, 30% falls within the top ten clones.

The data derive from a study of PD-1 blockade in classical Hodgkin lymphoma (dated by TCRdb to 2020 to 2021). For the study in its entirety: Nivolumab dosing was 3 mg/kg intravenously every 2 weeks, continuing until either disease progression or unacceptable toxicity. The study used CyTOF and TCR beta sequencing to define a peripheral blood immune signature of response to PD-1 blockade in classical Hodgkin lymphoma.

The full study reports these points: Lower diversity was seen in patients whose nivolumab began less than 1 year after ASCT, and these patients were left out of later analyses so that immune reconstitution would not confound the results. Trial patients achieving complete response had baseline diversity similar to newly diagnosed patients, whereas partial responders and progressors had significantly lower diversity. The study covered only a single clinical trial cohort, and the causes of the repertoire differences, possibly disease activity or prior therapy, were still not defined. By C4D1, a significant rise was seen in CD4+ TCR diversity but not in CD8+ TCR diversity (p=0.0027 vs p=0.16), and the rise was most apparent among complete responders (p=0.02). Baseline TCR diversity was reported as lower in newly diagnosed patients than in healthy donors, and lower still in relapsed/refractory patients.

Material: peripheral blood mononuclear cells (PBMCs), obtained before the fourth cycle of nivolumab. Here the chain combines TRBV4-3 and TRBJ1-2; TRBD1 lines up with 11 middle nucleotides. The TCR comes from a human donor with classical Hodgkin lymphoma. In nucleotide form, the sequence is TGCGCCAGCAGTCGGGACAGGGGGACCTATGGCTACACCTTC. This encodes CASSRDRGTYGYTF.